The 28 T cell receptor beta chains presented below share a single source sample, sequenced in a study of CD8 T cells in Susac syndrome. cDNA came from around 0.5 to 1 ug RNA primed by random hexamers. MiXCR, run by TCRdb on the immunoSEQ multiplex PCR reads, gives a single entry per CDR3 protein. Of tens of thousands of distinct CDR3 sequences listed, 95% to 96% are singletons. What was sequenced was CD8+ T cells from PBMCs. The receptors were sampled from a human donor with Susac syndrome.

The V and J genes are TRBV4-2 and TRBJ2-5; 10 bases match TRBD2. The CDR3 is made up of 15 amino acids. CDR1 is LGHNA and CDR2 is YNFKEQ in the germline V gene. With V trimmed by 6 bases and J by 5 bases, 9 bases remained unmatched. CDR3 coding DNA: TGTGCCAGCAGTCAGGAACCGGGACTAGCGGAGACCCAGTACTTC. It translates to CASSQEPGLAETQYF.

The chain has TRBV7-9 and TRBJ2-1; D remains ambiguous. Germline CDR1 reads SEHNR; CDR2 reads FQNEAQ (reference sequence). The V end lost 5 bases, the J end lost 8 bases, and 10 bases lay between the germline ends. This CDR3 region has 12 residues. CDR3 region: CASSLDPHEQFF. As DNA, the CDR3 is TGTGCCAGCAGCCTTGACCCCCATGAGCAGTTCTTC.

The CDR3 nucleotides read TGTGCCAGCAGTCCCGGCCTGACAGGGGGAGGGCAGTTCTTC. Its protein product is CASSPGLTGGGQFF. The V and J genes are TRBV12-3 or TRBV12-4 and TRBJ2-1; 9 bases align to TRBD1. The length of the CDR3 is 14 residues. The V and J ends lost 5 bases and 12 bases, in that order; junction bases with no gene match: 11.

J is TRBJ1-2 and V is TRBV6-6, with D unclear. Germline lookup yields CDR1 MNHNY and CDR2 SVGAGI (reference sequence). CDR3 size: 14 residues. V lost 5 bases to trimming and J lost 8 bases, with 18 bases between them. The CDR3 DNA is TGTGCCAGCAGTGCAGAGCGGGGTCTCAGGGGCTACACCTTC. Translating gives CASSAERGLRGYTF.

V is TRBV11-2 and J is TRBJ1-1, with 7 bases identical to TRBD1. CDR3 length: 16 residues. V was pared by 2 bases and J by 0 bases, with 6 bases of the junction left unmatched. Germline V gene lookup returns CDR1 SGHAT and CDR2 FQNNGV. The CDR3 reads CASSLKGQRMNTEAFF. The CDR3 coding sequence is TGTGCCAGCAGCTTAAAGGGACAGCGCATGAACACTGAAGCTTTCTTT. Filled out from reference TRBV11-2 and TRBJ1-1, the complete variable domain reads EAGVAQSPRYKIIEKRQSVAFWCNPISGHATLYWYQQILGQGPKLLIQFQNNGVVDDSQLPKDRFSAERLKGVDSTLKIQPAKLEDSAVYLCASSLKGQRMNTEAFFGQGTRLTVV.

The chain has TRBV7-9 and TRBJ1-5; D may be TRBD1 (6 bases). The length of the CDR3 is 15 residues. V was cut by 5 bases and J by 1 base, with 12 bases left in between. The germline V gene encodes CDR1 SEHNR and CDR2 FQNEAQ (reference sequence). For the CDR3, the DNA is TGTGCCAGCAGCCCGAGGGGGGCAAGCAATCAGCCCCAGCATTTT. Its translation: CASSPRGASNQPQHF.

The chain employs TRBV12-3 or TRBV12-4 and TRBJ1-6; 7 bases map to TRBD1. The CDR3 has 14 residues. Trimming removed 5 bases from V and 7 bases from J; junction bases left unmatched: 5. The CDR3 is CASSHGQVNSPLHF. The CDR3 coding sequence is TGTGCCAGCAGTCACGGACAGGTGAATTCACCCCTCCACTTT.

The rearrangement joins TRBV9 to TRBJ1-2, with D unresolved. Germline assignment: CDR1 SGDLS and CDR2 YYNGEE. The V gene lost 7 bases and the J gene lost 4 bases, with 8 bases spanning the gap. CDR3 length: 11 amino acids. The DNA of the CDR3 is TGTGCCAGCTCCTTCGGCTATGGCTACACCTTC. Its translation: CASSFGYGYTF.

The chain combines TRBV28 with TRBJ1-1, with D uncertain. V lost 8 bases and J 8 bases, leaving 9 bases between the germline ends. Germline values: CDR1 MDHEN, CDR2 SYDVKM. The CDR3 totals 10 residues. The CDR3 region is CASGAVEAFF. The CDR3 DNA reads TGTGCCAGCGGTGCCGTAGAAGCTTTCTTT.

The chain combines TRBV29-1 with TRBJ1-2; 8 positions agree with TRBD1. CDR3 length: 13 amino acids. Germline V CDR1 and CDR2: SQVTM, ANQGSEA. J lost 8 bases, V lost 3 bases, and 8 bases had no gene match. The CDR3 is CSVDPTGGRGYTF. The CDR3 bases are TGCAGCGTTGACCCAACAGGGGGGCGAGGCTACACCTTC. The complete variable domain, with remaining parts taken from reference TRBV29-1 and TRBJ1-2, reads SAVISQKPSRDICQRGTSLTIQCQVDSQVTMMFWYRQQPGQSLTLIATANQGSEATYESGFVIDKFPISRPNLTFSTLTVSNMSPEDSSIYLCSVDPTGGRGYTFGSGTRLTVV.

The chain joins TRBV25-1 to TRBJ2-1; no clear D. With 10 bases removed from V and 4 bases from J, the gap between germline ends came to 17 bases. Germline assignment: CDR1 MGHDK and CDR2 SYGVNS. The CDR3 length is 14 residues. CDR3 nucleotides: TGTGCCACCCTAAATAAAGGCGCTTACAATGAGCAGTTCTTC. This encodes CATLNKGAYNEQFF.

The chain joins TRBV12-3 or TRBV12-4 to TRBJ2-3; 12 bases map to TRBD2. The CDR3 totals 17 residues. The junction had 8 bases not matched to a gene; V was cut back by 4 bases and J by 3 bases. CDR3 bases: TGTGCCAGCAGTTCCGGACTAGCGGGGATGAGGACAGATACGCAGTATTTT. Translation gives CASSSGLAGMRTDTQYF.

V is TRBV9 and J is TRBJ2-2, with a possible D match to TRBD1 (6 bases). Germline CDR1 SGDLS, CDR2 YYNGEE. V was clipped by 0 bases and J by 6 bases, with 12 bases between them. The CDR3 is 15 residues long. CDR3 sequence reads: CASSVAETGSGELFF. The DNA of the CDR3 is TGTGCCAGCAGCGTAGCGGAAACAGGGTCCGGGGAGCTGTTTTTT.

The chain has TRBV20-1 and TRBJ1-5; D is perhaps TRBD1 (6 bases). CDR1 is DFQATT and CDR2 is SNEGSKA in the germline V gene (reference sequence). Trimming cost V 4 bases and J 2 bases, with 9 bases left between them. CDR3 length: 13 residues. CDR3 sequence (DNA): TGCAGTGCTACTAACAGGGGCAATCAGCCCCAGCATTTT. It codes for CSATNRGNQPQHF.

The chain links TRBV20-1 to TRBJ2-5; 7 nucleotides align to TRBD2. The CDR3 sequence is 15 residues long. V dropped 6 bases and J dropped 1; count of bases not matched to a gene: 11. Germline V CDR1 and CDR2: DFQATT, SNEGSKA (reference sequence). The CDR3 protein is CSATTGTTPQETQYF. As DNA, the CDR3 is TGCAGTGCCACCACCGGGACTACGCCCCAAGAGACCCAGTACTTC.

The J gene is TRBJ2-1, the V gene TRBV27, with 11 bases fitting TRBD2. With 2 bases clipped from V and 4 bases from J, the junction kept 4 bases outside the gene matches. This CDR3 is built from 16 residues. Germline V gives CDR1 MNHEY, CDR2 SMNVEV (reference sequence). DNA of the CDR3: TGTGCCAGCAGTTTAAGTATAGCGGGGGGGTACAATGAGCAGTTCTTC. The encoded protein is CASSLSIAGGYNEQFF.

This chain joins TRBV9 and TRBJ1-2; TRBD1 matches at 7 bases. V was pared by 3 bases and J by 5 bases, with 7 bases of the junction left unmatched. Germline V gene data show CDR1 as SGDLS and CDR2 as YYNGEE. The CDR3 sequence is 14 residues long. The CDR3 protein is CASSAGTALYGYTF. The DNA for the CDR3 is TGTGCCAGCAGCGCCGGGACAGCCTTATATGGCTACACCTTC.

This clonotype was detected only once. This chain joins TRBV3-1 and TRBJ1-6; D unresolved. The germline V gene encodes CDR1 LGHDT and CDR2 YNNKEL (reference sequence). The CDR3 runs 12 residues. The ends were cut back, 4 bases at V and 7 bases at J, with 5 bases in the middle. The chain's CDR3 is CASSRRNSPLHF. In DNA, the CDR3 is TGTGCCAGCAGCCGAAGGAATTCACCCCTCCACTTT.

The rearrangement links TRBV3-1 to TRBJ2-7, with D perhaps matching TRBD2 (6 bases). The CDR3 is 14 amino acids. V lost 1 base, J lost 1 base, and 8 bases lay in between. Germline V gives CDR1 LGHDT, CDR2 YNNKEL (reference sequence). The CDR3 is CASSQAGVSYEQYF. In DNA, the CDR3 is TGTGCCAGCAGCCAAGCGGGGGTTTCCTACGAGCAGTACTTC.

This CDR3 is CASSQGDAGGGDEQYF. The CDR3 DNA reads TGTGCCAGCAGCCAAGGGGACGCGGGGGGAGGTGACGAGCAGTACTTC. V and J are TRBV4-2 and TRBJ2-7; TRBD2 matches 8 bases. CDR1 and CDR2 from the germline V gene are LGHNA and YNFKEQ. This CDR3 is 16 amino acids long. The ends lost 1 base at V and 5 bases at J; junction bases unmatched: 10.

This chain uses TRBV4-2 with TRBJ2-3, with 8 bases lining up with TRBD2. The CDR3 loop spans 15 amino acids. CDR1 LGHNA and CDR2 YNFKEQ come from the germline V gene. Germline trimming cut 6 bases from V and 1 base from J; bases unmatched to any gene: 6. Here the CDR3 DNA reads TGTGCCAGCAGGAGCACTAGCGGCGGCACAGATACGCAGTATTTT. Its protein product is CASRSTSGGTDTQYF.

The rearrangement links TRBV19 to TRBJ2-3; 7 nucleotides line up with TRBD2. The CDR3 contains 14 residues. The ends lost 6 bases at V and 1 base at J; junction bases unmatched: 4. In germline, CDR1 is LNHDA, CDR2 SQIVND (reference sequence). The CDR3 nucleotides read TGTGCCAGTAGCGGGGGGATACGCACAGATACGCAGTATTTT. Protein sequence: CASSGGIRTDTQYF.

The rearrangement uses TRBV20-1 and TRBJ1-1, with TRBD1 as a possible D gene (5 bases). This CDR3 contains 11 residues. Germline V gene sequence: CDR1 DFQATT, CDR2 SNEGSKA (reference sequence). V was cut by 8 bases and J by 4 bases, with 11 bases left in between. This CDR3 is CSYWGVTEAFF. CDR3 DNA: TGCAGTTACTGGGGGGTCACTGAAGCTTTCTTT.

The chain is built from TRBV5-6 and TRBJ1-6, with 9 bases aligning to TRBD1. Germline CDR1 is SGHDT and CDR2 is YYEEEE. This CDR3 has 16 residues. J was trimmed by 6 bases and V by 0 bases; bases with no gene match: 4. CDR3 loop: CASSLVSDRGNSPLHF. The CDR3 bases are TGTGCCAGCAGCTTGGTTTCGGACAGGGGTAATTCACCCCTCCACTTT.

This chain joins TRBV12-3 or TRBV12-4 and TRBJ1-1, with D maybe TRBD1 (6 bases). Trimming removed 6 bases at V and 0 bases at J, with 20 bases between. The CDR3 runs to 17 residues. The CDR3 sequence: CASRLRDTAPLNTEAFF. CDR3 coding DNA: TGTGCCAGCAGGCTCCGGGACACCGCACCGTTGAACACTGAAGCTTTCTTT.

The CDR3 is CASSGVQETQYF. In DNA, the CDR3 is TGTGCCAGCTCAGGGGTCCAAGAGACCCAGTACTTC. The rearrangement joins TRBV2 to TRBJ2-5; possible D gene TRBD1, 6 bases. V lost 8 bases and J lost 1, with 8 bases in between. The V gene's germline CDR1 is SNHLY and CDR2 FYNNEI. This CDR3 region has 12 residues.

The chain recombines TRBV5-4 with TRBJ2-5; D not certain. Trimming took 0 bases from V and 5 from J, leaving 8 bases between them. This CDR3 has 13 residues. From germline, CDR1 is SGHNT and CDR2 YYREEE (reference sequence). The CDR3 sequence is CASSLDIRETQYF. As DNA, the CDR3 is TGTGCCAGCAGCTTGGACATCAGGGAGACCCAGTACTTC.

The rearrangement uses TRBV28 and TRBJ2-7; D call uncertain. V lost 0 bases and J 7 bases, leaving 4 bases between the germline ends. CDR1 and CDR2 from the germline V gene are MDHEN and SYDVKM. This CDR3 has 11 amino acids. CDR3 amino acids: CASSLWEEQYF. DNA of the CDR3: TGTGCCAGCAGTTTATGGGAAGAGCAGTACTTC.